This is a list of T cell receptor beta chains from one sample in a study of Ad26.COV2.S vaccination and SARS-CoV-2 variants. Produced via immunoSEQ multiplex PCR; TCRdb's table is partial and in-frame only. Of about 280,000 clones detected, about 87% appear once; the ten largest clones hold around 3.5%. Source: peripheral blood, taken in a trial of Ad26.COV2.S vaccine versus placebo. These receptors were taken from a person aged 18 to 65 who received the Ad26.COV2.S COVID-19 vaccine or a placebo. The CDR3 runs from the conserved cysteine through the conserved F or W. Fields, in order: V gene, J gene, D gene, clone size, CDR3 protein, CDR3 DNA. The D gene is left open where the match is weak. The listing skips clone size in some rows; elsewhere it reads once, few, many or a size class.

v_call: TRBV6-5; j_call: TRBJ1-2; d_call: NA; clone_size: NA; cdr3_aa: CASSYNLGETYYGYTF; cdr3_nt: TGTGCCAGCAGTTATAACCTCGGGGAGACTTACTATGGCTACACCTTC
v_call: TRBV5-1; j_call: TRBJ2-3; d_call: TRBD1; clone_size: NA; cdr3_aa: CASSIGQGASSTDTQYF; cdr3_nt: TGCGCCAGCAGCATCGGACAGGGGGCCTCTAGCACAGATACGCAGTATTTT
v_call: TRBV11-2; j_call: TRBJ2-5; d_call: NA; clone_size: NA; cdr3_aa: CASSLVGGQETQYF; cdr3_nt: TGTGCCAGCAGCTTAGTTGGGGGACAAGAGACCCAGTACTTC
v_call: TRBV30; j_call: TRBJ1-1; d_call: NA; clone_size: NA; cdr3_aa: CAWSPWTRWDTEAFF; cdr3_nt: TGTGCCTGGAGTCCCTGGACCCGTTGGGACACTGAAGCTTTCTTT
v_call: TRBV10-3; j_call: TRBJ1-1; d_call: TRBD1; clone_size: NA; cdr3_aa: CAIRAQGGLNTEAFF; cdr3_nt: TGTGCCATCAGAGCGCAGGGGGGCTTGAACACTGAAGCTTTCTTT
v_call: TRBV12-5; j_call: TRBJ1-5; d_call: NA; clone_size: NA; cdr3_aa: CASGFVAQPQHF; cdr3_nt: TGTGCTAGTGGTTTTGTAGCCCAGCCCCAGCATTTT
v_call: TRBV3-1/TRBV3-2; j_call: TRBJ2-3; d_call: NA; clone_size: few; cdr3_aa: CASSQRTLARGDTQYF; cdr3_nt: TGTGCCAGCAGCCAAAGAACGCTAGCTCGGGGAGATACGCAGTATTTT
v_call: TRBV28; j_call: TRBJ1-2; d_call: NA; clone_size: once; cdr3_aa: CASSLIGGLYGYTF; cdr3_nt: TGTGCCAGCAGTTTGATAGGGGGACTCTATGGCTACACCTTC
v_call: TRBV2; j_call: TRBJ1-1; d_call: TRBD1; clone_size: NA; cdr3_aa: CASIAGTGAYTEAFF; cdr3_nt: TGTGCCAGCATTGCGGGGACAGGGGCGTATACTGAAGCTTTCTTT
v_call: TRBV4-3; j_call: TRBJ1-1; d_call: NA; clone_size: NA; cdr3_aa: CASSPHQVNTEAFF; cdr3_nt: TGCGCCAGCAGCCCTCATCAGGTGAACACTGAAGCTTTCTTT
v_call: TRBV4-1; j_call: TRBJ1-6; d_call: NA; clone_size: once; cdr3_aa: CASSQDVAQGVVFPLHF; cdr3_nt: TGCGCCAGCAGCCAAGATGTCGCTCAGGGAGTAGTGTTTCCCCTCCACTTT
v_call: TRBV29-1; j_call: TRBJ1-1; d_call: TRBD1; clone_size: NA; cdr3_aa: CSVVPGQFNTEAFF; cdr3_nt: TGCAGCGTTGTACCGGGACAGTTTAACACTGAAGCTTTCTTT
v_call: TRBV28; j_call: TRBJ1-5; d_call: TRBD1; clone_size: NA; cdr3_aa: CASSPGTGNYQPQHF; cdr3_nt: TGTGCCAGCAGCCCCGGGACAGGGAACTATCAGCCCCAGCATTTT
v_call: TRBV3-1/TRBV3-2; j_call: TRBJ2-7; d_call: NA; clone_size: NA; cdr3_aa: CASSQGPVGGEQYF; cdr3_nt: TGTGCCAGCAGCCAAGGTCCCGTCGGCGGCGAGCAGTACTTC
v_call: TRBV7-2; j_call: TRBJ2-3; d_call: NA; clone_size: once; cdr3_aa: CASTKQGADTQYF; cdr3_nt: TGTGCCAGCACCAAACAGGGCGCAGATACGCAGTATTTT
v_call: TRBV7-3; j_call: TRBJ2-1; d_call: TRBD2; clone_size: NA; cdr3_aa: CASSTGLPPYNEQFF; cdr3_nt: TGTGCCAGCAGCACGGGACTACCGCCCTACAATGAGCAGTTCTTC
v_call: TRBV12-3/TRBV12-4; j_call: TRBJ2-2; d_call: NA; clone_size: NA; cdr3_aa: CASSFLRGGELFF; cdr3_nt: TGTGCCAGCAGTTTTCTACGGGGCGGGGAGCTGTTTTTT
v_call: TRBV11-3; j_call: TRBJ2-7; d_call: NA; clone_size: NA; cdr3_aa: CASSLDRRNYEQYF; cdr3_nt: TGTGCCAGCAGCTTGGATAGACGAAATTACGAGCAGTACTTC
v_call: TRBV2; j_call: TRBJ1-5; d_call: NA; clone_size: NA; cdr3_aa: CASSDQAGKQPQHF; cdr3_nt: TGTGCCAGCAGTGATCAGGCAGGGAAACAGCCCCAGCATTTT
v_call: TRBV7-2; j_call: TRBJ1-1; d_call: NA; clone_size: few; cdr3_aa: CASSFSNTEAFF; cdr3_nt: TGTGCCAGCAGCTTTTCCAACACTGAAGCTTTCTTT
v_call: TRBV7-2; j_call: TRBJ2-7; d_call: NA; clone_size: NA; cdr3_aa: CASSLGSGFVNEQYF; cdr3_nt: TGTGCCAGCAGCCTCGGGAGCGGTTTTGTGAACGAGCAGTACTTC
v_call: TRBV4-1; j_call: TRBJ2-1; d_call: NA; clone_size: NA; cdr3_aa: CASSQKRERDNEQFF; cdr3_nt: TGCGCCAGCAGCCAAAAAAGGGAGAGGGACAATGAGCAGTTCTTC
v_call: TRBV24-1; j_call: TRBJ2-1; d_call: TRBD1; clone_size: NA; cdr3_aa: CATSAGTGSINNEQFF; cdr3_nt: TGTGCCACCAGTGCCGGGACAGGCAGCATTAACAATGAGCAGTTCTTC
v_call: TRBV7-6; j_call: TRBJ2-1; d_call: TRBD2; clone_size: NA; cdr3_aa: CASRRTSGGNNEQFF; cdr3_nt: TGTGCCAGCAGGCGGACTAGCGGGGGCAACAATGAGCAGTTCTTC
v_call: TRBV30; j_call: TRBJ1-5; d_call: NA; clone_size: few; cdr3_aa: CAWSNSNQPQHF; cdr3_nt: TGTGCCTGGAGTAATAGCAATCAGCCCCAGCATTTT
v_call: TRBV10-1; j_call: TRBJ2-5; d_call: NA; clone_size: NA; cdr3_aa: CASSEVIQETQYF; cdr3_nt: TGCGCCAGCAGTGAGGTGATTCAAGAGACCCAGTACTTC
v_call: TRBV7-2; j_call: TRBJ2-3; d_call: TRBD2; clone_size: NA; cdr3_aa: CASSLGAGGTTDTQYF; cdr3_nt: TGTGCCAGCAGCTTAGGTGCGGGGGGCACCACAGATACGCAGTATTTT
v_call: TRBV5-4; j_call: TRBJ2-2; d_call: TRBD1; clone_size: NA; cdr3_aa: CASTPGQGRTGELFF; cdr3_nt: TGTGCCAGCACCCCCGGACAGGGGCGAACCGGGGAGCTGTTTTTT
v_call: TRBV6-6; j_call: TRBJ1-2; d_call: TRBD1; clone_size: once; cdr3_aa: CASSYVLQGTGYTF; cdr3_nt: TGTGCCAGCAGTTACGTCCTACAGGGGACTGGCTACACCTTC
v_call: TRBV7-2; j_call: TRBJ1-2; d_call: NA; clone_size: NA; cdr3_aa: CASSLNPQGYGYTF; cdr3_nt: TGTGCCAGCAGCTTAAACCCACAGGGCTATGGCTACACCTTC
v_call: TRBV9; j_call: TRBJ2-5; d_call: NA; clone_size: NA; cdr3_aa: CASSVGPAAQETQYF; cdr3_nt: TGTGCCAGCAGCGTAGGACCAGCGGCCCAAGAGACCCAGTACTTC
v_call: TRBV19; j_call: TRBJ2-2; d_call: NA; clone_size: NA; cdr3_aa: CASSIWDPSHITGELFF; cdr3_nt: TGTGCCAGTAGTATATGGGACCCGAGCCACATAACCGGGGAGCTGTTTTTT
v_call: TRBV6-1; j_call: TRBJ1-6; d_call: TRBD1; clone_size: once; cdr3_aa: CASSGGPGQGRNSPLHF; cdr3_nt: TGTGCCAGCAGTGGGGGACCGGGACAGGGTCGCAATTCACCCCTCCACTTT
v_call: TRBV12-3/TRBV12-4; j_call: TRBJ2-1; d_call: NA; clone_size: NA; cdr3_aa: CASSFLYNEQFF; cdr3_nt: TGTGCCAGCAGTTTCTTATACAATGAGCAGTTCTTC
v_call: TRBV18; j_call: TRBJ2-6; d_call: NA; clone_size: NA; cdr3_aa: CASSEYTGSSGANVLTF; cdr3_nt: TGTGCCAGCTCAGAATATACAGGGTCCTCTGGGGCCAACGTCCTGACTTTC
v_call: TRBV29-1; j_call: TRBJ1-2; d_call: TRBD1; clone_size: once; cdr3_aa: CSVARQGVGYTF; cdr3_nt: TGCAGCGTTGCGAGACAGGGAGTTGGCTACACCTTC
v_call: TRBV28; j_call: TRBJ1-4; d_call: NA; clone_size: NA; cdr3_aa: CASSRRDGEKLFF; cdr3_nt: TGTGCCAGCAGCAGGAGGGATGGTGAAAAACTGTTTTTT
v_call: TRBV2; j_call: TRBJ1-3; d_call: NA; clone_size: few; cdr3_aa: CASSEIGTIGNTIYF; cdr3_nt: TGTGCCAGCAGTGAGATCGGGACAATCGGAAACACCATATATTTT
v_call: TRBV6-6; j_call: TRBJ1-1; d_call: NA; clone_size: NA; cdr3_aa: CASSMGDEAFF; cdr3_nt: TGTGCCAGCAGTATGGGGGATGAAGCTTTCTTT
v_call: TRBV7-2; j_call: TRBJ2-4; d_call: NA; clone_size: NA; cdr3_aa: CASSFSRDIQYF; cdr3_nt: TGTGCCAGCAGCTTCTCCAGGGACATTCAGTACTTC
v_call: TRBV5-4; j_call: TRBJ2-3; d_call: TRBD2; clone_size: NA; cdr3_aa: CASSTGLAGAFVGTDTQYF; cdr3_nt: TGTGCCAGCAGCACGGGACTAGCGGGAGCGTTTGTGGGCACAGATACGCAGTATTTT
v_call: TRBV19; j_call: TRBJ1-2; d_call: NA; clone_size: NA; cdr3_aa: CASMGGGSARVYGYTF; cdr3_nt: TGTGCCAGTATGGGGGGAGGCTCGGCAAGGGTCTATGGCTACACCTTC
v_call: TRBV30; j_call: TRBJ1-6; d_call: NA; clone_size: NA; cdr3_aa: CAWSLGGGNSPLHF; cdr3_nt: TGTGCCTGGAGCTTAGGGGGAGGAAATTCACCCCTCCACTTT
v_call: TRBV11-2; j_call: TRBJ1-1; d_call: NA; clone_size: NA; cdr3_aa: CASSPRGGGTEAFF; cdr3_nt: TGTGCCAGCAGCCCCCGGGGGGGTGGCACTGAAGCTTTCTTT
v_call: TRBV3-1/TRBV3-2; j_call: TRBJ1-1; d_call: TRBD1; clone_size: NA; cdr3_aa: CASSSHRGRGPREAFF; cdr3_nt: TGTGCCAGCAGCTCCCACAGGGGACGCGGCCCCCGTGAAGCTTTCTTT
v_call: TRBV3-1/TRBV3-2; j_call: TRBJ1-3; d_call: NA; clone_size: few; cdr3_aa: CASSPLGSDSGNTIYF; cdr3_nt: TGTGCCAGCAGCCCCCTCGGTTCGGACTCTGGAAACACCATATATTTT
v_call: TRBV18; j_call: TRBJ2-3; d_call: NA; clone_size: NA; cdr3_aa: CASSQRTDTQYF; cdr3_nt: TGTGCCAGCTCACAACGCACAGATACGCAGTATTTT
v_call: TRBV6-1; j_call: TRBJ2-1; d_call: TRBD2; clone_size: NA; cdr3_aa: CASSERAGGSYNEQFF; cdr3_nt: TGTGCCAGCAGTGAAAGAGCGGGGGGATCCTACAATGAGCAGTTCTTC
v_call: TRBV7-2; j_call: TRBJ1-2; d_call: NA; clone_size: NA; cdr3_aa: CASSPGPNYGYTF; cdr3_nt: TGTGCCAGCAGCCCCGGACCTAACTATGGCTACACCTTC
v_call: TRBV19; j_call: TRBJ2-3; d_call: NA; clone_size: NA; cdr3_aa: CASSADRGLGTDTQYF; cdr3_nt: TGTGCCAGTAGTGCGGACAGAGGACTAGGTACAGATACGCAGTATTTT
v_call: TRBV14; j_call: TRBJ2-5; d_call: NA; clone_size: NA; cdr3_aa: CASSQYVSETQYF; cdr3_nt: TGTGCCAGCAGCCAGTACGTCTCAGAGACCCAGTACTTC
v_call: TRBV12-3/TRBV12-4; j_call: TRBJ2-2; d_call: NA; clone_size: NA; cdr3_aa: CASSLPTIGELFF; cdr3_nt: TGTGCCAGCAGTTTGCCGACAATCGGGGAGCTGTTTTTT
v_call: TRBV6-5; j_call: TRBJ1-5; d_call: TRBD1; clone_size: NA; cdr3_aa: CASNQGGSNQPQHF; cdr3_nt: TGTGCCAGCAATCAGGGGGGGAGCAATCAGCCCCAGCATTTT
v_call: TRBV5-1; j_call: TRBJ2-3; d_call: TRBD1; clone_size: once; cdr3_aa: CASSRDRGSVDTQYF; cdr3_nt: TGCGCCAGCAGCAGGGACAGGGGGTCGGTAGATACGCAGTATTTT